The 11 T cell receptor beta chains below all came from one sample that was sequenced in a study of CD8+ T cells in alopecia areata. RNA extraction and reverse transcription yielded cDNA as sequencing template. TCRdb keeps only in-frame clones here, not all; method: immunoSEQ multiplex PCR. This sample has some 150,000 clones, with approximately 65% found just once. Sequencing was performed on CD8+ T cells sorted from blood. Receptors were obtained from a human donor in good health.

The chain employs TRBV28 and TRBJ2-7; tentative D call: TRBD1 (6 bases). This CDR3 has 14 amino acids. CDR1 and CDR2 from the germline V gene are MDHEN and SYDVKM. V was clipped by 1 base and J by 2 bases, with 9 bases between them. The CDR3 loop reads CASSLFRGTYEQYF. CDR3 in DNA: TGTGCCAGCAGTTTATTCAGGGGCACCTACGAGCAGTACTTC.

This sequence joins TRBV14 and TRBJ2-4; D is possibly TRBD2 (7 bases). V was cut by 6 bases and J by 7 bases, with 13 bases left in between. CDR1 is SGHDN, CDR2 FVKESK, per germline. CDR3 length equals 13 residues. For the CDR3, the DNA is TGTGCCAGCAGTCCGGCGGGGGCCAACATTCAGTACTTC. Translating it yields CASSPAGANIQYF. The variable domain in full, completed from reference TRBV14 and TRBJ2-4, reads EAGVTQFPSHSVIEKGQTVTLRCDPISGHDNLYWYRRVMGKEIKFLLHFVKESKQDESGMPNNRFLAERTGGTYSTLKVQPAELEDSGVYFCASSPAGANIQYFGAGTRLSVL.

This rearrangement joins TRBV29-1 to TRBJ1-2, with TRBD1 as a possible D gene (6 bases). The length of the CDR3 is 14 residues. Germline CDR1 is SQVTM and CDR2 is ANQGSEA. V lost 0 bases and J lost 8, with 16 bases in between. The CDR3 coding sequence is TGCAGCGTTGAAGATCGCCCGGGGGCGGGAGGCTACACCTTC. Residues: CSVEDRPGAGGYTF.

This clone was seen once. The V gene is TRBV19, the J gene TRBJ2-5; TRBD1 might be the D (6 bases). Germline V gene data show CDR1 as LNHDA and CDR2 as SQIVND (reference sequence). This CDR3 is 13 amino acids long. Trimming pared 8 bases from V and 4 bases from J, leaving 14 bases between. The DNA of the CDR3 is TGTGCCAGTGGCTCGGGGACAAGAGAGACCCAGTACTTC. This sequence encodes CASGSGTRETQYF.

This chain connects TRBV7-9 to TRBJ2-7; D is unresolved. This CDR3 is 12 amino acids long. The ends were cut back, 3 bases at V and 3 bases at J, with 6 bases in the middle. CDR1 and CDR2 from the germline V gene are SEHNR and FQNEAQ (reference sequence). The CDR3 here is CASSLPYYEQYF. As DNA, the CDR3 is TGTGCCAGCAGCTTGCCTTACTACGAGCAGTACTTC.

This chain joins TRBV9 and TRBJ1-5; perhaps TRBD1 as D (5 bases). Germline CDR1 is SGDLS and CDR2 is YYNGEE. Deletions cut 3 bases from V and 1 base from J, with 8 bases between. The CDR3 length is 14 residues. For the CDR3, the DNA is TGTGCCAGCAGCGGCCGGGACAGCAATCAGCCCCAGCATTTT. Translation: CASSGRDSNQPQHF. The variable domain in full, with the rest retrieved from reference TRBV9 and TRBJ1-5, is DSGVTQTPKHLITATGQRVTLRCSPRSGDLSVYWYQQSLDQGLQFLIQYYNGEERAKGNILERFSAQQFPDLHSELNLSSLELGDSALYFCASSGRDSNQPQHFGDGTRLSIL.

The chain recombines TRBV6-5 with TRBJ2-7, with 10 bases fitting TRBD1. The germline V gene has CDR1 MNHEY and CDR2 SVGAGI. J lost 2 bases, V lost 7 bases, and 5 bases had no gene match. The CDR3 covers 14 residues. The CDR3 region has the DNA TGTGCCAGCACCCCCGGACAGGGGGCCTACGAGCAGTACTTC. It yields the protein CASTPGQGAYEQYF.

This clone was detected a few times. The junction and the germline gene differ at one end; a read error may be behind it. The chain combines TRBV2 with TRBJ1-5; D may be TRBD1 (6 bases). Germline CDR1 reads SNHLY; CDR2 reads FYNNEI. The CDR3 spans 13 residues. The chain's CDR3 is CASGEQGDQPQHF. The CDR3 bases are TGTGCCAGCGGTGAACAGGGCGATCAGCCCCAGCATTTT.

The V gene is TRBV19, the J gene TRBJ1-1, with D unclear. CDR1 and CDR2 from the germline V gene are LNHDA and SQIVND (reference sequence). CDR3 length: 12 amino acids. V dropped 1 base and J dropped 7 bases, with 7 bases sitting between them. The CDR3 spells CASSIVWGEAFF. The CDR3 DNA reads as TGTGCCAGTAGTATAGTCTGGGGTGAAGCTTTCTTT.

This clone was found a few times. This chain joins TRBV14 and TRBJ2-5; possible D gene TRBD2, 6 bases. V was trimmed by 3 bases and J by 3 bases, leaving 17 bases between them. Per germline, CDR1 SGHDN and CDR2 FVKESK. This CDR3 has 16 residues. CDR3 DNA sequence: TGTGCCAGCAGCCAGAGAATGGGAGGCTTAGAAGAGACCCAGTACTTC. Protein sequence: CASSQRMGGLEETQYF.

The rearrangement links TRBV28 to TRBJ2-5; TRBD2 matches at 7 bases. The CDR3 length is 14 residues. Germline V CDR1 and CDR2: MDHEN, SYDVKM. Trimming cost V 5 bases and J 0 bases; bases outside gene matches: 3. CDR3 protein: CASSQLAYQETQYF. The CDR3 DNA is TGTGCCAGCAGTCAACTAGCGTACCAAGAGACCCAGTACTTC. The complete variable domain, with remaining parts taken from reference TRBV28 and TRBJ2-5, reads DVKVTQSSRYLVKRTGEKVFLECVQDMDHENMFWYRQDPGLGLRLIYFSYDVKMKEKGDIPEGYSVSREKKERFSLILESASTNQTSMYLCASSQLAYQETQYFGPGTRLLVL.